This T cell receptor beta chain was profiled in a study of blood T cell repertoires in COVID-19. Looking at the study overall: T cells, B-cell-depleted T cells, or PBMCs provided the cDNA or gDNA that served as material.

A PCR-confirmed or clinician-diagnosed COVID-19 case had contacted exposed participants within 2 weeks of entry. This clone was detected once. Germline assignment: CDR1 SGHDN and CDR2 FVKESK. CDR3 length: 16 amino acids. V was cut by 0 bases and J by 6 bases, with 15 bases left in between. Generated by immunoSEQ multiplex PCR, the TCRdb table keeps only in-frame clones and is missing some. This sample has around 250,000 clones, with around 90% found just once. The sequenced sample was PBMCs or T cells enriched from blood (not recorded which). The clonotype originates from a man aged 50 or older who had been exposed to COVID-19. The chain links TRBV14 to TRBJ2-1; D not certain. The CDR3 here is CASSQEVGLPINEQFF. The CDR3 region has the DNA TGTGCCAGCAGCCAAGAGGTTGGTCTACCCATCAATGAGCAGTTCTTC.